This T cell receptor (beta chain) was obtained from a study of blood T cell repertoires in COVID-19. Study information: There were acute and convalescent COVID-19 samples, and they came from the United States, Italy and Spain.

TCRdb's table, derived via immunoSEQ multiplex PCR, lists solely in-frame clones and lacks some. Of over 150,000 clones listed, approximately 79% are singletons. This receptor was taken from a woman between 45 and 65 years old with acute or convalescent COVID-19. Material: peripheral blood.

For the CDR3, the DNA is TGTGCCAGCAGCCCAAAAGGCGGGGCTAATGAAAAACTGTTTTTT. Its protein product is CASSPKGGANEKLFF. This sequence joins TRBV7-2 and TRBJ1-4; no clear D. Germline values: CDR1 SGHTA, CDR2 FQGNSA. Trimming pared 5 bases from V and 3 bases from J, leaving 13 bases between. The CDR3 has 15 residues.